Listed here is a single T cell receptor (beta chain). Its cognate antigen is unknown. Sorting based on CD45RO/CCR7/CD25/CD127/CD95/CD27 separated CD4+ naive, central memory, regulatory and stem cell-like memory cells. What was sequenced were expressed TCRB transcripts, since all of the isolated RNA had been reverse transcribed. Using immunoSEQ multiplex PCR, the repertoire was profiled, and TCRdb retains in-frame clones only, with some absent. The sample holds 130,000 to 150,000 clones, 6.9% seen once. This sample was included in a study of beta chain features in type 1 diabetes. Across the whole study: There was similarity between patients and healthy donors in age, gender and cell yields.

Study-level results: Among patients, naive, central memory and Treg TCRB repertoires appeared more similar than among healthy donors.

This CDR3 has 15 residues. Trimming took 5 bases from V and 0 from J; bases not matched to a gene: 2. The germline V gene encodes CDR1 SGHRS and CDR2 YFSETQ. This clonotype was obtained from a woman in her twenties or thirties in good health. V and J are TRBV5-1 and TRBJ2-1; 10 bases fit TRBD2. Sequences were obtained from central memory CD4+ T cells from blood. In DNA, the CDR3 is TGCGCCAGCAGGAGCGGGGGGGGCTCCTACAATGAGCAGTTCTTC. It specifies CASRSGGGSYNEQFF.